These T cell receptor beta chains were read from a single sample in a study of CD8 T cells in ankylosing spondylitis. One entry per CDR3 protein, called by TCRdb with MiXCR from the 5' RACE reads. The top ten hold over 12% of the sample, which has roughly 180,000 distinct CDR3 sequences, 9.8% seen once. Sequenced input: blood, either unsorted or a sorted T cell fraction (not recorded which). These receptors all stem from a female donor with ankylosing spondylitis or in good health (not recorded which). Each CDR3 is given with its conserved first and last residue. A D gene is named only where the DNA matches it firmly. Clone size is given for some rows only: seen once, a few or many times, or a class if the clone is expanded.

>NA|NA|TRBJ1-1|14|TRBV2
CASSEPRGLAEAFF
TGTGCCAGCAGTGAACCCCGGGGGTTGGCTGAAGCTTTCTTT
>TRBD1|few|TRBJ2-1|10|TRBV5-5
CASPAGGQFF
TGTGCCAGCCCGGCAGGGGGGCAGTTCTTC
>NA|NA|TRBJ2-7|13|TRBV15
CATSRDQGDEQYF
TGTGCCACCAGCAGAGATCAGGGAGACGAGCAGTACTTC
>NA|NA|TRBJ2-7|17|TRBV4-2
CASSQQTPSEGTYEQYF
TGTGCCAGCAGCCAACAAACCCCTAGCGAGGGAACCTACGAGCAGTACTTC
>NA|many|TRBJ2-7|13|TRBV20-1
CSALPGTAYEQYF
TGCAGTGCCCTTCCGGGAACGGCCTACGAGCAGTACTTC
>NA|NA|TRBJ2-7|14|TRBV6-1
CASSVWGQLDEQYF
TGTGCCAGCAGTGTATGGGGCCAACTAGACGAGCAGTACTTC
>NA|few|TRBJ2-7|12|TRBV6-1
CASSEVGYEQYF
TGTGCCAGCAGTGAAGTAGGCTACGAGCAGTACTTC
>NA|NA|TRBJ2-5|18|TRBV4-2
CASSKGGTERMYQETQYF
TGTGCCAGCAGCAAAGGGGGGACAGAAAGAATGTACCAAGAGACCCAGTACTTC
>NA|NA|TRBJ1-2|12|TRBV19
CASSDGTYGYTF
TGTGCCAGTAGTGATGGGACCTATGGCTACACCTTC
>NA|NA|TRBJ2-7|15|TRBV24-1
CATSDSSNPDYEQYF
TGTGCCACCAGTGACAGCAGCAACCCAGACTACGAGCAGTACTTC
>NA|NA|TRBJ2-7|13|TRBV7-8
CASSSEQGWEQYF
TGTGCCAGCAGCTCGGAACAGGGTTGGGAGCAGTACTTC
>NA|many|TRBJ2-1|14|TRBV27
CASSLLPGNNEQFF
TGTGCCAGCAGTTTATTACCGGGTAACAATGAGCAGTTCTTC
>NA|NA|TRBJ2-7|17|TRBV2
CASVGEGKRAERYEQYF
TGTGCCAGCGTCGGAGAGGGAAAAAGAGCCGAACGCTACGAGCAGTACTTC
>TRBD2|NA|TRBJ2-5|20|TRBV27
CASSLNGGLAGGPPQETQYF
TGTGCCAGCAGTCTCAACGGCGGACTAGCGGGAGGGCCCCCCCAAGAGACCCAGTACTTC
>TRBD2|NA|TRBJ2-1|15|TRBV15
CATSLRLAEYNEQFF
TGTGCCACCAGCCTCCGACTAGCGGAGTACAATGAGCAGTTCTTC
>TRBD2|many|TRBJ2-1|14|TRBV6-5
CASSYPGLAGEQFF
TGTGCCAGCAGTTACCCTGGACTAGCGGGAGAGCAGTTCTTC
>NA|few|TRBJ1-2|16|TRBV6-2/TRBV6-3
CASSYDSRQVHYGYTF
TGTGCCAGCAGTTACGATTCCCGACAGGTGCACTATGGCTACACCTTC
>TRBD1|few|TRBJ2-7|15|TRBV7-8
CASSLAGTGWYEQYF
TGTGCCAGCAGCTTAGCCGGGACAGGGTGGTACGAGCAGTACTTC
>NA|many|TRBJ2-7|13|TRBV7-9
CASSLGISYEQYF
TGTGCCAGCAGCTTGGGCATCTCCTACGAGCAGTACTTC
>NA|NA|TRBJ2-3|16|TRBV9
CASSVGSGTSTDTQYF
TGTGCCAGCAGCGTGGGCAGCGGAACTAGCACAGATACGCAGTATTTT
>NA|few|TRBJ2-1|16|TRBV4-2
CASSLKMGVPYNEQFF
TGTGCCAGCAGCCTCAAAATGGGGGTTCCCTACAATGAGCAGTTCTTC
>TRBD1|NA|TRBJ1-5|12|TRBV7-9
CASRTGNQPQHF
TGTGCCAGCAGGACAGGGAATCAGCCCCAGCATTTT